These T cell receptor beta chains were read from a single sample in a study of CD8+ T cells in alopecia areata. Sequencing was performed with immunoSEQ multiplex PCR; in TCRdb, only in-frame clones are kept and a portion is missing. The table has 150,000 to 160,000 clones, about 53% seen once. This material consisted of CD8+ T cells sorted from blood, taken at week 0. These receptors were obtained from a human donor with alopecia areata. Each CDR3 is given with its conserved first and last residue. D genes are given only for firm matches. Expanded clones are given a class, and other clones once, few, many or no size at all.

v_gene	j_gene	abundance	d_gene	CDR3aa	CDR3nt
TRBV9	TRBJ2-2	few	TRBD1	CASSFREGQGNTGELFF	TGTGCCAGCAGCTTCAGGGAGGGACAGGGGAACACCGGGGAGCTGTTTTTT
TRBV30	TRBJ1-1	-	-	CALRRNTEAFF	TGTGCCTTAAGGAGGAACACTGAAGCTTTCTTT
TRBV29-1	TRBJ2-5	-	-	CSVEDWMVGRGETQYF	TGCAGCGTTGAAGATTGGATGGTAGGGCGAGGAGAGACCCAGTACTTC
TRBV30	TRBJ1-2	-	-	CALTVVYGYTF	TGTGCCTTGACAGTCGTCTATGGCTACACCTTC
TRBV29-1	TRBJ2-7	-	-	CSVEGNTYEQYF	TGCAGCGTTGAAGGCAATACCTACGAGCAGTACTTC
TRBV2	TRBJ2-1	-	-	CARRLGNEQFF	TGTGCCCGCAGACTCGGCAATGAGCAGTTCTTC
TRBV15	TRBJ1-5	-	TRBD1	CATSSTGELNQPQHF	TGTGCCACCAGCTCGACAGGGGAACTCAATCAGCCCCAGCATTTT
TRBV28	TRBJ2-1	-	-	CASSLGGGRQFF	TGTGCCAGCAGTTTGGGCGGGGGCCGACAGTTCTTC
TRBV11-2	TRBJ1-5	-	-	CASSFWLNQPQHF	TGTGCCAGCAGCTTTTGGCTGAATCAGCCCCAGCATTTT
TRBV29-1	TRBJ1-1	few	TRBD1	CSVPGGTEAFF	TGCAGCGTACCAGGGGGCACTGAAGCTTTCTTT
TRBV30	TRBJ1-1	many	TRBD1	CAWRDRGWTEAFF	TGTGCCTGGAGAGACAGGGGTTGGACTGAAGCTTTCTTT
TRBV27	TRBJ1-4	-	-	CASSISGTAGEKLFF	TGTGCCAGCAGCATCTCCGGGACGGCAGGTGAAAAACTGTTTTTT
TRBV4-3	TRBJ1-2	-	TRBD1	CASSQDPTGITGSNYGYTF	TGCGCCAGCAGCCAAGATCCGACAGGGATCACCGGGTCTAACTATGGCTACACCTTC
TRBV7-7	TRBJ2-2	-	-	CASSAGGEGENGELFF	TGTGCCAGCAGCGCGGGCGGGGAAGGAGAAAACGGGGAGCTGTTTTTT
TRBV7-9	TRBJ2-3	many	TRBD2	CASSQLAGADTQYF	TGTGCCAGCAGCCAACTAGCGGGGGCAGATACGCAGTATTTT
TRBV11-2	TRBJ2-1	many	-	CASSERPGTYNEQFF	TGTGCCAGCAGCGAAAGGCCAGGGACCTACAATGAGCAGTTCTTC
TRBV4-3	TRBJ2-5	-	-	CASSQSSAVGETQYF	TGCGCCAGCAGCCAATCAAGTGCGGTGGGAGAGACCCAGTACTTC
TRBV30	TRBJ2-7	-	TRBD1	CAWSAQPGQGSYEQYF	TGTGCCTGGAGTGCCCAACCGGGACAGGGGTCCTACGAGCAGTACTTC
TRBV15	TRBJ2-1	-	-	CATSPGTLGGDWNEQFF	TGTGCCACCAGCCCCGGGACACTTGGCGGGGACTGGAATGAGCAGTTCTTC
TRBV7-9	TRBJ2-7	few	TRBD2	CASSRGGLAGAEQYF	TGTGCCAGCAGCCGCGGCGGCCTAGCGGGTGCCGAGCAGTACTTC
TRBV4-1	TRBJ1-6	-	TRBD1	CASNPTGVTGSPLHF	TGCGCCAGCAACCCGACAGGGGTAACAGGTTCACCCCTCCACTTT
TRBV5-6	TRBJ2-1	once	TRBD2	CASSLDGSGYYNEQFF	TGTGCCAGCAGCTTGGATGGTAGCGGGTATTACAATGAGCAGTTCTTC
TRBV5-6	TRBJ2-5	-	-	CASSLRNRDEYQETQYF	TGTGCCAGCAGCTTACGTAACAGGGATGAGTACCAAGAGACCCAGTACTTC
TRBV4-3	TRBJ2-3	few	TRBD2	CASSQDDEVTSGGITDTQYF	TGCGCCAGCAGCCAAGATGATGAAGTAACTAGCGGGGGAATCACAGATACGCAGTATTTT
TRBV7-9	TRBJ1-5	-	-	CASSQGQGTQPQHF	TGTGCCAGCAGCCAGGGGCAGGGGACACAGCCCCAGCATTTT
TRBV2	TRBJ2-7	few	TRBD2	CASSDGTSLSEQYF	TGTGCCAGCAGTGACGGGACTAGTCTATCCGAGCAGTACTTC
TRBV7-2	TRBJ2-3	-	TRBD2	CASSQDSGEGDTQYF	TGTGCCAGCAGCCAGGATTCCGGGGAGGGAGATACGCAGTATTTT
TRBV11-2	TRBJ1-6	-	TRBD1	CASSLTGGVRSPLHF	TGTGCCAGCAGCTTGACAGGGGGCGTTCGTTCACCCCTCCACTTT
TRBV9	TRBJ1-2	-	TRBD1	CASSVGQEQDGYTF	TGTGCCAGCAGCGTCGGACAGGAACAGGATGGCTACACCTTC
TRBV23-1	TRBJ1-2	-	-	CASSPIGQYYGYTF	TGCGCCAGCAGCCCTATTGGACAGTACTATGGCTACACCTTC
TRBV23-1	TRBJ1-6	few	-	CASSRRPQGRMGSPLHF	TGCGCCAGCAGCCGAAGACCCCAGGGTAGGATGGGATCACCCCTCCACTTT
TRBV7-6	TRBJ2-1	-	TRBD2	CASRRAGGQSDEQFF	TGTGCCAGCAGGCGAGCGGGGGGGCAATCGGATGAGCAGTTCTTC
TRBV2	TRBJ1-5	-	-	CASRAGPGEGQPQHF	TGTGCCAGCAGGGCGGGCCCCGGGGAGGGTCAGCCCCAGCATTTT
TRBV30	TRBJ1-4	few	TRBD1	CAWTGQIYEKLFF	TGTGCCTGGACGGGACAGATATACGAAAAACTGTTTTTT